This record looks at one T cell receptor (beta chain) sequence and its context. The donors were adults (healthy and HIV-negative) with no recent acute infections or vaccinations. Every donor was a Caucasian adult from Nashville, Tennessee. The data originate from a study of shared clonotypes between healthy human individuals. The overall study: Each donor had three CD4 naive, three CD4 memory, two CD8 naive and one CD8 memory plate.

Germline lookup yields CDR1 MGHRA and CDR2 YSYEKL. V gave up 1 base and J gave up 0 bases, with 15 bases separating them. The CDR3 extends over 17 amino acids. The data were produced by immunoSEQ multiplex PCR, yet TCRdb's version contains in-frame clones alone and is incomplete. Here the sample spans some 2,100,000 clones, approximately 94% being singletons. The source is a man between 18 and 29 years old in good health. The sequenced material came from naive CD4+ T cells sorted from blood. Subset specified: CD45RA+ positively selected. The chain has TRBV4-1 and TRBJ1-1; D ambiguous. This chain's CDR3 is CASSQGLVGFMNTEAFF. DNA for the CDR3: TGCGCCAGCAGCCAAGGCCTGGTTGGGTTCATGAACACTGAAGCTTTCTTT.